The 5 T cell receptor beta chains listed next were all sequenced from one sample in a study of response to subunit inactivated influenza vaccine. MiXCR, applied by TCRdb to the RT-PCR reads, yields one record per CDR3 protein. The data hold 450,000 to 500,000 distinct CDR3 sequences, with 10% to 11% observed a single time. The sample in question was PBMCs from blood, obtained about 40 days after vaccination. The receptors derive from a man aged 45-60 years who received an inactivated influenza vaccine.

The table lists this clonotype with a few counts. The chain recombines TRBV4-3 with TRBJ1-2; tentative D call: TRBD1 (5 bases). Germline V gene sequence: CDR1 LGHNA, CDR2 YSLEER. The CDR3 length is 13 residues. V shed 1 base and J shed 7 bases, with 10 bases lying between them. The CDR3 reads CASSQVGTGGYTF. Here the CDR3 DNA reads TGCGCCAGCAGCCAAGTAGGGACGGGTGGCTACACCTTC.

In its sample, this clonotype was seen a few times. The chain combines TRBV19 with TRBJ2-1, with 9 nucleotides matching TRBD1. Germline assignment: CDR1 LNHDA and CDR2 SQIVND (reference sequence). J gave up 4 bases and V 5 bases, and 6 bases lay outside the gene matches. This CDR3 comprises 15 residues. The DNA for the CDR3 is TGTGCCAGTAGTTATGGGACAGGGATTTACAATGAGCAGTTCTTC. Encoded protein: CASSYGTGIYNEQFF.

The table lists this clonotype with a few counts. The CDR3 DNA reads TGTGCCAGCAGTTTACCCCAGGAAAAGGCCGGGGGGACTAGCGGGGCGTCTTTGTACGAGCAGTACTTC. Translated, it gives CASSLPQEKAGGTSGASLYEQYF. The chain has TRBV28 and TRBJ2-7; TRBD2 matches 13 bases. The CDR3 consists of 23 residues. With 2 bases clipped from V and 4 bases from J, the junction kept 26 bases outside the gene matches. The V gene's germline CDR1 is MDHEN and CDR2 SYDVKM.

A remark on this clonotype: The germline gene is not matched at one end of the junction; a read error may be the cause. The rearrangement links TRBV4-2 to TRBJ2-1; 16 bases are a match to TRBD2. The CDR3 totals 16 residues. Germline CDR1 and CDR2: LGHNA and YNFKEQ. The CDR3 coding sequence is TGTGCCAGCACCCAAGGTTCGGGACTAGCGGGAGGGGAGCAGTTCTTC. Translated: CASTQGSGLAGGEQFF.

The V gene is TRBV20-1, the J gene TRBJ1-3; D unresolved. Trimming took 1 base from V and 0 from J, leaving 10 bases between them. Germline V gives CDR1 DFQATT, CDR2 SNEGSKA (reference sequence). The CDR3 is made up of 15 amino acids. CDR3 residues: CSARAQAVSGNTIYF. The CDR3, as DNA: TGCAGTGCTAGAGCCCAGGCTGTCTCTGGAAACACCATATATTTT.